This TCR beta chain was captured by sequencing in a study of T-cell memory formation after mild COVID-19. The overall study: The two donors had largely donor-specific TCR clusters.

TCRdb ran MiXCR on the 5' RACE reads and lists one entry per CDR3 protein. The table lists 470,000 or so distinct CDR3 sequences, 20% of them singletons. Trimming removed 6 bases from V and 5 bases from J, with 16 bases in between. The CDR3 spans 14 residues. The germline gives CDR1 KGHSH, CDR2 LQKENI. Whole-study findings and limits: Mainly in CM and EM were contracting CD4+ clones; CD8+ were in EMRA. Clonal second-wave expansions that peaked on day 37 had unconfirmed SARS-CoV-2 specificity.

A word on this clonotype: Its antigen is undetermined.

V and J are TRBV18 and TRBJ1-2; a possible D gene is TRBD1 (6 bases). The specimen was PBMCs or a T cell subset sorted from them (not recorded which). The source of this sequence is an adult woman who had mild COVID-19 (a few samples of this study predate the infection). Cell type and time point are not known. The CDR3 spells CASSLQGDPYGYTF. CDR3 DNA sequence: TGTGCCAGCTCGCTACAGGGCGACCCTTATGGCTACACCTTC.